Presented here are 8 T cell receptor beta chains from one specimen sequenced in a study of blood T cell repertoires in COVID-19. Assay used: immunoSEQ multiplex PCR; TCRdb lists only in-frame clones, some missing. The data show under 200,000 clones, 81% seen once. Sequencing was performed on PBMCs or T cells enriched from blood (not recorded which). Receptor source: a middle-aged woman with acute COVID-19.

V usage is TRBV18 and J usage is TRBJ2-1, with D maybe TRBD2 (5 bases). V gave up 3 bases and J gave up 9 bases, with 12 bases separating them. This CDR3 has 13 residues. CDR1 and CDR2 (germline): KGHSH, LQKENI. CDR3 residues: CASSPPSIPEQFF. Here the CDR3 DNA reads TGTGCCAGCTCACCTCCTAGCATCCCTGAGCAGTTCTTC.

The genes are TRBV29-1 and TRBJ2-2; D is possibly TRBD2 (5 bases). Trimming stripped 5 bases from V and 1 base from J, with 17 bases between. This CDR3 has 16 residues. CDR1 SQVTM and CDR2 ANQGSEA come from the germline V gene. The CDR3 loop reads CSVREVGAGNTGELFF. CDR3 DNA sequence: TGCAGCGTTAGGGAAGTCGGTGCGGGGAACACCGGGGAGCTGTTTTTT.

This clone has a single count. The rearrangement uses TRBV5-1 and TRBJ2-2; D remains ambiguous. Looked up from germline, CDR1 is SGHRS and CDR2 is YFSETQ. Deletions cut 0 bases from V and 1 base from J, with 10 bases between. The CDR3 consists of 16 residues. CDR3 residues: CASSLAEQVNTGELFF. CDR3 bases: TGCGCCAGCAGCTTGGCCGAGCAGGTGAACACCGGGGAGCTGTTTTTT.

The chain has TRBV15 and TRBJ2-1, with a weak D call TRBD2 (6 bases). The germline CDR1 and CDR2 sequences are LNHNV and YYDKDF (reference sequence). V shed 5 bases and J shed 1 base, with 12 bases lying between them. The CDR3 is 15 residues long. CDR3 bases: TGTGCCACCAGCTCAGGCGGGACGTCCTACAATGAGCAGTTCTTC. Amino acids: CATSSGGTSYNEQFF.

The chain joins TRBV6-6 to TRBJ2-3, with 7 nucleotides matching TRBD2. Germline lookup yields CDR1 MNHNY and CDR2 SVGAGI (reference sequence). The junction had 15 bases not matched to a gene; V was cut back by 5 bases and J by 1 base. The CDR3 length is 18 residues. The CDR3 here is CASSPSSRPSGGTDTQYF. The CDR3, as DNA: TGTGCCAGCAGTCCCTCTAGTCGGCCTAGCGGTGGCACAGATACGCAGTATTTT.

The chain couples TRBV7-9 to TRBJ2-1, with D maybe TRBD2 (6 bases). The V and J ends lost 4 bases and 4 bases respectively, with 8 bases between them. The germline V gene encodes CDR1 SEHNR and CDR2 FQNEAQ (reference sequence). The CDR3 has 13 amino acids. The CDR3 protein is CASSSGLYNEQFF. In DNA form, the CDR3 reads TGTGCCAGCAGCTCGGGACTTTACAATGAGCAGTTCTTC.

V and J are TRBV2 and TRBJ2-4, with 8 nucleotides matching TRBD2. The J segment lost 8 bases and the V segment lost 5 bases, leaving 11 bases of the junction unmatched. This CDR3 spans 15 amino acids. Per the germline V gene, CDR1 is SNHLY and CDR2 is FYNNEI. Here the CDR3 DNA reads TGTGCCAGCAGTCGGGAGGCGGGAGGCGGGGACATTCAGTACTTC. This sequence encodes CASSREAGGGDIQYF.

This chain connects TRBV18 to TRBJ2-3; TRBD2 aligns across 10 bases. The trim removed 2 bases at V and 1 base at J, leaving 3 bases unmatched. This CDR3 is built from 16 residues. Germline V lookup: CDR1 KGHSH, CDR2 LQKENI. Here the CDR3 DNA reads TGTGCCAGCTCACCATGGACTAGCGGAGGCACAGATACGCAGTATTTT. This gives the protein CASSPWTSGGTDTQYF.